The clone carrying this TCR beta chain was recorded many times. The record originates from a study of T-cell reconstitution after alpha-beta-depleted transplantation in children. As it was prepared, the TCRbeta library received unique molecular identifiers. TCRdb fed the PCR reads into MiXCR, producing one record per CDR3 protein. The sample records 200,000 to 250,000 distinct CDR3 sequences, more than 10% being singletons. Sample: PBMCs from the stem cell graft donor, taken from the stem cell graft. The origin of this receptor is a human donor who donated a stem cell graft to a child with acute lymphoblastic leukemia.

This chain's CDR3 is CASSPPEDEQYF. CDR3 coding DNA: TGTGCCAGCAGCCCCCCCGAGGACGAGCAGTACTTC. The J gene is TRBJ2-7, the V gene TRBV21-1; the table's D gene call, TRBD1, was not cross checked with the DNA. TRBV21-1 counts as a pseudogene. The CDR3 consists of 12 residues.